This T cell receptor (beta chain) was identified in a study of Ad26.COV2.S vaccination and SARS-CoV-2 variants. Whole-study context: Intramuscularly, Ad26.COV2.S was given either once or twice, 56 days apart.

Sequenced by immunoSEQ multiplex PCR; TCRdb stores in-frame clones only, minus some. The sample has around 250,000 clones, around 85% seen once. CDR1 MGHRA and CDR2 YSYEKL come from the germline V gene. V gave up 0 bases and J gave up 3 bases, with 19 bases separating them. The CDR3 has 18 amino acids. Of note for this clone: Its cognate antigen is unknown.

Study-level results: Participants in the vaccine arm had higher spike-specific TCR breadth; placebo recipients had lower. Measurements of TCR breadth and depth may have given underestimates of the total T cell responses.

Treatment specified: over 15 received Ad26.COV2.S at low or high dose, single or two shots; roughly five received placebo; per-sample allocation not given. Specimen acquisition occurred on day 63 following the initial vaccine or placebo injection. Built on an Ad26 vector, the vaccine expressed Wuhan-strain SARS-CoV-2 spike. The source is a person aged 18-65 years who received the Ad26.COV2.S COVID-19 vaccine or a placebo. The chain uses TRBV4-1 and TRBJ2-3, with a tentative D call TRBD2 (6 bases). Here the sequenced sample was peripheral blood, taken in a trial of Ad26.COV2.S vaccine versus placebo. The DNA for the CDR3 is TGCGCCAGCAGCCAAGAGTCCGGGGGAGGTCGCGGGACAGATACGCAGTATTTT. It translates to CASSQESGGGRGTDTQYF.